This record covers a single T cell receptor (beta chain). Its cognate antigen has yet to be identified. There are no base qualities to consult, and no much larger clone falls within one base. The CDR3, cysteine through phenylalanine, is 11 amino acids long. Only CDR3 DNA is held: 33 bases, read in frame from base 1. Via the germline V gene, CDR1 is SGHRS and CDR2 YFSETQ. Trimming at the junction amounts to 6 bases on V and 8 bases on J, and the germline ends lie 11 bases apart. The CDR3 regions of human TCRbeta chains were subjected to immunosequencing. In the paper's pipeline: TCRs in the repertoires were matched against a reference library of SARS-CoV-2-specific TCRs that had been generated with the MIRA antigen-specificity platform. Breadth was defined as the fraction of unique TCRs that were SARS-CoV-2-associated, and depth was defined as the fraction of total T cells that were SARS-CoV-2-associated. Each spike-specific TCR was assigned to its reactive spike region and to a CD4 or CD8 class using the MIRA data. Log10-transformed breadth and depth values were compared by one-way ANOVA with Sidak's multiple comparisons tests. Here the immuneACCESS table is served through TCRdb, limited to in-frame sequences with V and J called. Missing clones are a known gap in these copies; in checked studies unresolved V genes cover under half, and the rest lacks a known reason. From that table come the V and J calls and clone size; the DNA was used to work out D and trimming. In all, the sample holds over 140,000 clones, and roughly 92% of those were seen once. The ten largest clones represent 4% to 5.5% of the sample.

The time point label on this specimen signifies: baseline before first vaccination. Vaccinee samples were obtained from the UK trials COV001 and COV002, which included a single-blind randomized controlled phase 2/3 trial of AZD1222 (ChAdOx1 nCoV-19) in healthy adults. For TCRbeta chain sequencing, PBMC samples from trial participants were taken at day 0 and at day 28 after the second dose. This entry is derived from a study of T cell responses to AZD1222 COVID-19 vaccine listed by TCRdb under 2021. In terms of the full investigation: AZD1222 recipients with second doses at about 4 weeks or about 12 weeks were pooled, because spike-specific TCR depth and breadth did not differ between schedules. A total of approximately 230 trial participants underwent TCR sequencing, of whom some 210 received two doses of AZD1222 and some 25 received two doses of the MenACWY control vaccine. Trial participants were enrolled into age subgroups of 18-55, 56-69 and 70-plus years, which contained about 150, 27 and 61 TCR-sequenced participants, respectively.

Here is what the overall study found, with its caveats: Conclusions about previously exposed vaccinees are limited because only a handful of AZD1222 recipients were SARS-CoV-2 seropositive at baseline. In the small 56-69-year group, the increase in depth fell short of significance, most likely because of low power. After two AZD1222 doses, both the breadth and the depth of spike-specific TCRs were significantly higher than at day 0 and than in MenACWY recipients. CD4 TCRs associated with the vaccine covered the entire spike protein, and the dominant responses were in regions 160-218 and 743-854. No day 14 peak-response samples were available, so repertoires were characterized only after the peak T cell response. Reportedly, almost half of the unique spike-specific TCRs recognized epitopes lying outside the regions that are mutated in the B.1.351 and B.1.1.7 variants. Participants were mostly white British and included more females than males, and it was suggested by the authors that clonal diversity may have been underestimated.

The clonotype was recovered from an adult in good health. Sequenced material: peripheral blood, taken on day 0 of AZD1222 vaccination. This receptor chain uses TRBV5-1 and TRBJ1-2; perhaps TRBD1 is the D gene, with 5 bases matching. The nucleotides read TGCGCCAGCACTACAGGCGGCGGCTACACCTTC. Translated, this gives CASTTGGGYTF.